The sequence of this T cell receptor beta chain was determined in a study of blood T cell repertoires in COVID-19. Clones were read by immunoSEQ multiplex PCR, and TCRdb kept only the in-frame ones, dropping some. Altogether 200,000 to 250,000 clones are present, approximately 84% being singletons, with the ten largest covering approximately 3%. Per the germline V gene, CDR1 is MGHRA and CDR2 is YSYEKL. V was clipped by 2 bases and J by 1 base, with 14 bases between them. There are 16 residues in the CDR3. The chain links TRBV4-1 to TRBJ1-1, with D perhaps matching TRBD1 (6 bases). This receptor was obtained from a woman under 40 who had recovered from COVID-19. The sequenced sample consisted of peripheral blood. The CDR3: CASSQRSGGANTEAFF. In DNA form, the CDR3 reads TGCGCCAGCAGCCAAAGAAGCGGGGGGGCGAACACTGAAGCTTTCTTT.